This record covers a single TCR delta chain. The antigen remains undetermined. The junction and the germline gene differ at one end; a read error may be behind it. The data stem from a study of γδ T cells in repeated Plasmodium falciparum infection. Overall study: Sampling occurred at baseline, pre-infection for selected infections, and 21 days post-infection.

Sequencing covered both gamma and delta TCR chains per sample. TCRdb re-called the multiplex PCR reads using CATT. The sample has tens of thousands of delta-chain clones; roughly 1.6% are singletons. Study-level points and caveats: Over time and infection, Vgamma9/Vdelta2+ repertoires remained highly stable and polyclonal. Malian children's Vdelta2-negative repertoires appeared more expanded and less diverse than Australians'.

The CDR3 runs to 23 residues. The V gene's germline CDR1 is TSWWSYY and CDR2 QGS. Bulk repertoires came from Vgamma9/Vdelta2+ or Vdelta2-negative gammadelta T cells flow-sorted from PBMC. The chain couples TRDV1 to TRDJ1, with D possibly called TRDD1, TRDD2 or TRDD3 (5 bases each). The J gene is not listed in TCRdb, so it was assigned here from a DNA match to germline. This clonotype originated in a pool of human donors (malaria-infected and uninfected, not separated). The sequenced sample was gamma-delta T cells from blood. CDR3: CALGDRSRLLLVHSGVWTDKLIF. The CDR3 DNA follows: TGTGCTCTTGGGGATCGGTCTCGCCTACTTTTGGTGCATAGTGGGGTGTGGACCGACAAACTCATCTTT.